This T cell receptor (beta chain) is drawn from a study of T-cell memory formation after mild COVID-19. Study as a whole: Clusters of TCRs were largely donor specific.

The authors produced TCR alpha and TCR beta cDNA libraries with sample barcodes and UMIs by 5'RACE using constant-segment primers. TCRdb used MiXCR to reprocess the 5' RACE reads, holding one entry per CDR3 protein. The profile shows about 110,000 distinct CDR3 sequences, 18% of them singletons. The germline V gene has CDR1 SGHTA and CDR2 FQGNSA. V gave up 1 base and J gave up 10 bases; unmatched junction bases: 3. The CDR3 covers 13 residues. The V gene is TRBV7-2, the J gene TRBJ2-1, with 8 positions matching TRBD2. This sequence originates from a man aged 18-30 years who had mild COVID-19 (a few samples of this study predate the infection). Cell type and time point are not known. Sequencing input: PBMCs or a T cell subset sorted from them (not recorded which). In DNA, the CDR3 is TGTGCCAGCAGCTTAGAGCGGGGGAAAGAGCAGTTCTTC. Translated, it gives CASSLERGKEQFF.